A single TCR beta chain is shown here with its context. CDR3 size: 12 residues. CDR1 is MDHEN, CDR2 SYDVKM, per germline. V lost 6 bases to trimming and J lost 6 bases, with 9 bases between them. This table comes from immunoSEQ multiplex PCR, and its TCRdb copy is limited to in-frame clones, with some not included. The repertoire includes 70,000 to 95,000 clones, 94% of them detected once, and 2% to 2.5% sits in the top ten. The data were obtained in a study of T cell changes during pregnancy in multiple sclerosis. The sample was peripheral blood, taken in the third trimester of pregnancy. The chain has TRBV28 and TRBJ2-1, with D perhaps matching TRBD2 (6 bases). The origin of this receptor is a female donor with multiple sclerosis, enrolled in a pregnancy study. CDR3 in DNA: TGTGCCAGCAGGGACTACCTCAATGAGCAGTTCTTC. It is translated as CASRDYLNEQFF.